This T cell receptor beta chain emerged from a study of cytomegalovirus exposure and HLA in healthy donors. Across the study: The Caucasian-associated ancestry cluster contained 81% of the 398 genotyped donors. Study-wide points: Later analysis demonstrated an association between a missense DCLRE1C variant and TCR beta V- and J-gene trimming.

PCR primers comprised 60 Vbeta and 13 Jbeta primers. Sequenced by immunoSEQ multiplex PCR; TCRdb stores in-frame clones only, minus some. The sample yields roughly 71,000 clones, approximately 70% seen once. This clone was counted only a few times. Its matching antigen is unknown. Trimming cost V 3 bases and J 5 bases; bases outside gene matches: 8. This CDR3 contains 14 residues. Germline V gives CDR1 GTSNPN, CDR2 SVGIG (reference sequence). The chain recombines TRBV30 with TRBJ2-5; 8 bases are shared with TRBD1. Material: PBMCs. This receptor was taken from a man in his forties or fifties in good health and CMV-seropositive. Here the CDR3 reads CAWSLGQGAETQYF. In DNA form, the CDR3 reads TGTGCCTGGAGCCTGGGGCAGGGGGCTGAGACCCAGTACTTC.